Following are 32 T cell receptor beta chains from one sample sequenced in a study of human T cells and chemical hapten exposure. The time point is: pre-sensitization, week 0. Treatment denoted: therapeutic diphenylcyclopropenone sensitization with weekly scalp DPC. MiXCR, applied by TCRdb to the RACE reads, yields one record per CDR3 protein. In the table there are about 380,000 distinct CDR3 sequences, 4.5% to 6% of which are singletons. Sequencing used whole blood, obtained in connection with sensitization to the hapten diphenylcyclopropenone (DPC). The receptors stem from a woman aged 45 to 65 with alopecia areata. Some clones in this sample may be carry-over from other donors' samples.

This clonotype was detected only a few times. The rearrangement uses TRBV30 and TRBJ2-1; D not resolved. The V end lost 7 bases, the J end lost 2 bases, and 12 bases lay between the germline ends. Per germline, CDR1 GTSNPN and CDR2 SVGIG (reference sequence). The CDR3 covers 13 residues. DNA of the CDR3: TGTGCCTTTGTAGCTTCAACCTACAATGAGCAGTTCTTC. Protein product: CAFVASTYNEQFF.

The gene calls are TRBV28 and TRBJ2-7; a possible D gene is TRBD2 (5 bases). Trimming removed 6 bases from V and 1 base from J, with 19 bases in between. The CDR3 contains 16 residues. Germline loops: CDR1 MDHEN, CDR2 SYDVKM. The CDR3 loop is CASSLPKGSPSYEQYF. CDR3 sequence (DNA): TGTGCCAGCAGCCTTCCGAAAGGGAGCCCTTCCTACGAGCAGTACTTC.

The chain joins TRBV7-6 to TRBJ2-7; D uncertain. CDR1 and CDR2 (germline): SGHVS, FNYEAQ. CDR3 size: 12 residues. V was shortened by 6 bases and J by 2 bases, with 8 bases between the two germline ends. CDR3 sequence reads: CASRDNTYEQYF. CDR3 DNA sequence: TGTGCCAGCAGAGACAACACCTACGAGCAGTACTTC.

This clonotype was counted between two and nine times. The chain has TRBV6-1 and TRBJ2-1, with D possibly being TRBD1 (6 bases). The ends were cut back, 3 bases at V and 9 bases at J, with 24 bases in the middle. The CDR3 contains 17 residues. Germline assignment: CDR1 MNHNS and CDR2 SASEGT. The CDR3 nucleotides read TGTGCCAGCAGTGATGGCTTGGGGGCAGCGATAGTAAGTGAGCAGTTCTTC. Amino acid sequence: CASSDGLGAAIVSEQFF.

This clonotype has a count of ten or more. The chain uses TRBV6-1 and TRBJ1-5; a possible D gene is TRBD1 (5 bases). This CDR3 comprises 13 residues. Trimming took 6 bases from V and 4 from J, leaving 10 bases between them. Per the germline V gene, CDR1 is MNHNS and CDR2 is SASEGT. The CDR3 protein is CASSDKGNQPQHF. For the CDR3, the DNA is TGTGCCAGCAGCGATAAGGGGAATCAGCCCCAGCATTTT.

This clonotype was seen repeatedly, ten times or more. The J gene is TRBJ2-3, the V gene TRBV9; the match to TRBD2 covers 12 bases. With V trimmed by 4 bases and J by 0 bases, 9 bases remained unmatched. From germline, CDR1 is SGDLS and CDR2 YYNGEE. The CDR3 spans 18 residues. In DNA, the CDR3 is TGTGCCAGCAGCACCCTAGCGGGGGGGCTTCCAAGCACAGATACGCAGTATTTT. This gives the protein CASSTLAGGLPSTDTQYF. Full variable domain (outside the CDR3, taken from reference TRBV9 and TRBJ2-3): DSGVTQTPKHLITATGQRVTLRCSPRSGDLSVYWYQQSLDQGLQFLIQYYNGEERAKGNILERFSAQQFPDLHSELNLSSLELGDSALYFCASSTLAGGLPSTDTQYFGPGTRLTVL.

This clonotype came up many times. V gene TRBV6-1 combines with J gene TRBJ1-2; tentative D call: TRBD1 (6 bases). The V end was cut by 7 bases, the J end by 6 bases, with 12 bases between. CDR1 and CDR2 from the germline V gene are MNHNS and SASEGT. The CDR3 runs 12 residues. The CDR3 sequence: CASMGGRDGYTF. In nucleotides, the CDR3 is TGTGCCAGCATGGGGGGGCGGGATGGCTACACCTTC.

In the case of this clonotype: At one of its ends the junction is not consistent with the germline gene, which may arise from a read error. The J gene is TRBJ2-7, the V gene TRBV6-1; D unclear. The V gene's germline CDR1 is MNHNS and CDR2 SASEGT. The CDR3 extends over 14 amino acids. CDR3 DNA: TGTGCCAGCAGTGAAGACACTCCACTCTACGAGCAGTGCTTC. Protein product: CASSEDTPLYEQCF.

This clonotype has only a few counts. V and J are TRBV5-1 and TRBJ1-6; unclear D gene. V dropped 0 bases and J dropped 7 bases, with 11 bases sitting between them. Looked up from germline, CDR1 is SGHRS and CDR2 is YFSETQ. The CDR3 covers 15 residues. The chain's CDR3 is CASSLGQSGNSPLHF. CDR3 bases: TGCGCCAGCAGCTTGGGGCAGTCGGGAAATTCACCCCTCCACTTT.

At least ten counts were recorded for this clonotype. J is TRBJ2-1 and V is TRBV6-2 or TRBV6-3, with D maybe TRBD2 (5 bases). This CDR3 spans 15 amino acids. V dropped 0 bases and J dropped 5 bases, with 11 bases sitting between them. Germline CDR1 MNHEY, CDR2 SVGEGT. The CDR3 DNA follows: TGTGCCAGCAGTTACTCCGGCGGGCACAACAATGAGCAGTTCTTC. The encoded protein is CASSYSGGHNNEQFF.

This clonotype was picked up many times. The rearrangement links TRBV3-1 to TRBJ2-3; D ambiguous. This CDR3 comprises 16 residues. CDR1 and CDR2 (germline): LGHDT, YNNKEL (reference sequence). V dropped 2 bases and J dropped 2 bases, with 14 bases sitting between them. The CDR3 DNA reads as TGTGCCAGCAGCCAACCTGGGAATGGTATCACAGATACGCAGTATTTT. As protein: CASSQPGNGITDTQYF.

Ten or more counts support this clonotype. J is TRBJ2-3 and V is TRBV7-2; D is ambiguous. The CDR3 extends over 12 amino acids. Trimming shortened V by 3 bases and J by 6 bases, and 7 bases separated the two germline ends. The germline V gene encodes CDR1 SGHTA and CDR2 FQGNSA. The CDR3 reads CASSFSVDTQYF. The CDR3, as DNA: TGTGCCAGCAGCTTCTCTGTTGATACGCAGTATTTT. The full variable domain, its missing parts supplied by reference TRBV7-2 and TRBJ2-3, is GAGVSQSPSNKVTEKGKDVELRCDPISGHTALYWYRQSLGQGLEFLIYFQGNSAPDKSGLPSDRFSAERTGGSVSTLTIQRTQQEDSAVYLCASSFSVDTQYFGPGTRLTVL.

This clonotype was picked up many times. The V call is TRBV7-2, the J call TRBJ2-3; maybe TRBD2 (7 bases). Per germline, CDR1 SGHTA and CDR2 FQGNSA. With 7 bases removed from V and 3 bases from J, the gap between germline ends came to 11 bases. This CDR3 is built from 13 residues. CDR3 protein: CASNGGLTDTQYF. CDR3 bases: TGTGCCAGCAACGGGGGGCTAACAGATACGCAGTATTTT.

Many counts were recorded for this clonotype. The chain employs TRBV11-2 and TRBJ2-1, with D unclear. V lost 5 bases and J 8 bases, leaving 7 bases between the germline ends. This CDR3 comprises 11 residues. CDR1 is SGHAT and CDR2 is FQNNGV in the germline V gene. DNA of the CDR3: TGTGCCAGCAGCCCGAGCGATGAGCAGTTCTTC. Protein sequence: CASSPSDEQFF.

This clonotype was seen only a few times. The chain's CDR3 is CASSTHRGHNSPLHF. The CDR3 bases are TGTGCCAGCAGCACCCACAGGGGGCACAATTCACCCCTCCACTTT. The rearrangement links TRBV7-2 to TRBJ1-6; 9 bases map to TRBD1. CDR3 length: 15 residues. The germline CDR1 and CDR2 sequences are SGHTA and FQGNSA. Unmatched junction bases numbered 6, after V lost 5 bases and J lost 7 bases.

This clonotype was observed at least ten times. The rearrangement links TRBV6-2 or TRBV6-3 to TRBJ2-7; D is uncertain. The CDR3 is 14 amino acids. The V gene's germline CDR1 is MNHEY and CDR2 SVGEGT. V lost 6 bases and J lost 1, with 13 bases in between. As DNA, the CDR3 is TGTGCCAGCAGCTCGTTCCCAATATCCTACGAGCAGTACTTC. Protein product: CASSSFPISYEQYF.

This chain uses TRBV11-2 with TRBJ2-5; a possible D gene is TRBD1 (5 bases). This CDR3 contains 17 residues. Trimming left V 4 bases short and J 1 base short, with 19 bases between. Germline lookup yields CDR1 SGHAT and CDR2 FQNNGV. In DNA, the CDR3 is TGTGCCAGCAGCTCCTTTCCAGGGATGGGCTCCCAAGAGACCCAGTACTTC. It yields the protein CASSSFPGMGSQETQYF.

Ten or more counts support this clonotype. This chain links TRBV20-1 with TRBJ2-3, with 11 bases identical to TRBD2. Trimming cost V 0 bases and J 7 bases; bases outside gene matches: 9. In germline, CDR1 is DFQATT, CDR2 SNEGSKA (reference sequence). The CDR3 spans 16 residues. CDR3: CSARDPTSGRMNTQYF. The DNA for the CDR3 is TGCAGTGCTAGAGATCCAACTAGCGGGAGAATGAATACGCAGTATTTT.

The chain uses TRBV6-2 or TRBV6-3 and TRBJ2-3; the D gene is possibly TRBD2 (6 bases). Per the germline V gene, CDR1 is MNHEY and CDR2 is SVGEGT. The V end lost 5 bases, the J end lost 0 bases, and 15 bases lay between the germline ends. CDR3 length equals 16 residues. CDR3 in amino acids: CASSTRDFRSTDTQYF. CDR3 DNA sequence: TGTGCCAGCAGTACGAGGGACTTTCGTAGCACAGATACGCAGTATTTT.

This clonotype was counted at least ten times. The CDR3 spells CASRPDRASHEQYF. The CDR3 DNA follows: TGTGCCAGCAGGCCCGACAGGGCGTCCCACGAGCAGTACTTC. The chain uses TRBV6-2 or TRBV6-3 and TRBJ2-7; 7 bases map to TRBD1. CDR1 and CDR2 from the germline V gene are MNHEY and SVGEGT. V lost 6 bases to trimming and J lost 5 bases; unmatched junction nucleotides: 10. The CDR3 totals 14 residues.

The table lists this clonotype with many counts. The chain carries TRBV13 and TRBJ2-1; D is undetermined. The CDR3 covers 13 residues. The germline gives CDR1 PRHDT, CDR2 FYEKMQ (reference sequence). Trimming left V 4 bases short and J 7 bases short, with 11 bases between. This chain's CDR3 is CASSYTTVNEQFF. CDR3 bases: TGTGCCAGCAGCTATACGACGGTTAATGAGCAGTTCTTC.

The sample holds a few counts of this clonotype. The chain is built from TRBV29-1 and TRBJ2-2, with 9 bases that match TRBD1. The junction had 8 bases not matched to a gene; V was cut back by 5 bases and J by 7 bases. The CDR3 covers 14 residues. Germline V lookup: CDR1 SQVTM, CDR2 ANQGSEA. The CDR3 spells CSVLGDRVDGELFF. CDR3 nucleotide sequence: TGCAGCGTTCTCGGGGACAGGGTGGACGGGGAGCTGTTTTTT.

At least ten counts were recorded for this clonotype. For the CDR3, the DNA is TGTGCCAGCACCCCTAGGACTAGCGTTAACAATGAGCAGTTCTTC. It encodes CASTPRTSVNNEQFF. The genes are TRBV6-5 and TRBJ2-1; 9 nucleotides agree with TRBD2. The CDR3 totals 15 residues. The V segment lost 7 bases and the J segment 5 bases; nucleotides outside the gene matches: 9. The germline V gene has CDR1 MNHEY and CDR2 SVGAGI.

This clonotype was detected ten times or more. The V and J genes are TRBV4-1 and TRBJ2-5; 7 nucleotides align to TRBD2. This CDR3 is 15 amino acids long. CDR1 and CDR2 (germline): MGHRA, YSYEKL. Trimming removed 6 bases from V and 5 bases from J; junction bases left unmatched: 12. CDR3 amino acids: CASRGSPTSMETQYF. CDR3 DNA sequence: TGCGCCAGCAGGGGGAGTCCGACTAGCATGGAGACCCAGTACTTC.

A few counts support this clonotype. This chain joins TRBV29-1 and TRBJ1-1; D unresolved. Trimming cost V 4 bases and J 1 base, with 7 bases left between them. This CDR3 has 12 amino acids. Looked up from germline, CDR1 is SQVTM and CDR2 is ANQGSEA. The CDR3 DNA sequence: TGCAGCGTTGCACAGACGAACACTGAAGCTTTCTTT. It yields the protein CSVAQTNTEAFF.

This rearrangement joins TRBV29-1 to TRBJ2-5; 13 bases map to TRBD2. Germline V gene data show CDR1 as SQVTM and CDR2 as ANQGSEA. V was clipped by 6 bases and J by 0 bases; unmatched bases: 7. This CDR3 region has 16 residues. The CDR3 loop reads CSVRTSGGLYQETQYF. The CDR3 DNA reads as TGCAGCGTCCGGACTAGCGGGGGCCTGTACCAAGAGACCCAGTACTTC. Together with reference TRBV29-1 and TRBJ2-5, the CDR3 gives the full variable domain: SAVISQKPSRDICQRGTSLTIQCQVDSQVTMMFWYRQQPGQSLTLIATANQGSEATYESGFVIDKFPISRPNLTFSTLTVSNMSPEDSSIYLCSVRTSGGLYQETQYFGPGTRLLVL.

The table lists this clonotype with many counts. One end of the junction is discordant with germline, which a read error may explain. The gene calls are TRBV28 and TRBJ2-7; 9 nucleotides line up with TRBD1. Germline V gene data show CDR1 as MDHEN and CDR2 as SYDVKM. The CDR3 sequence is 14 residues long. CDR3 loop: CASSPSRTGGRPLF. CDR3 coding DNA: TGTGCCAGCAGTCCATCGAGAACAGGGGGCCGTCCTCTCTTC.

This clonotype was detected a few times. The J gene is TRBJ2-1, the V gene TRBV20-1; no clear D gene. V lost 2 bases and J 6 bases, leaving 23 bases between the germline ends. Per the germline V gene, CDR1 is DFQATT and CDR2 is SNEGSKA (reference sequence). This CDR3 comprises 17 residues. In nucleotides, the CDR3 is TGCAGTGCTAGAACCTTGGCACAGCACACCTCCAGCAATGAGCAGTTCTTC. Residues: CSARTLAQHTSSNEQFF.

This clonotype was seen only a few times. CDR3 sequence: CSVEPPTGGSMDGYTF. As DNA, the CDR3 is TGCAGCGTTGAACCACCGACAGGGGGGTCGATGGATGGCTACACCTTC. The rearrangement links TRBV29-1 to TRBJ1-2; 9 nucleotides agree with TRBD1. V lost 2 bases, J lost 6 bases, and 13 bases stayed unmatched. The germline V gene encodes CDR1 SQVTM and CDR2 ANQGSEA. This CDR3 contains 16 residues.

J is TRBJ1-2 and V is TRBV20-1, with a tentative D call TRBD1 (5 bases). The V and J ends lost 3 bases and 3 bases respectively, with 14 bases between them. Per the germline V gene, CDR1 is DFQATT and CDR2 is SNEGSKA (reference sequence). CDR3 length equals 14 residues. The DNA for the CDR3 is TGCAGTGCTAGTATGGGGGGGGAGGACTATGGCTACACCTTC. It translates to CSASMGGEDYGYTF.

The sample holds many counts of this clonotype. The chain is built from TRBV7-8 and TRBJ1-3; D remains ambiguous. The CDR3 consists of 14 residues. Trimming took 5 bases from V and 9 from J, leaving 17 bases between them. Germline V gene sequence: CDR1 SGHVS, CDR2 FQNEAQ. The CDR3 nucleotides are TGTGCCAGCAGCGCTGAATCCTCCCCTGCCACCATATATTTT. As protein: CASSAESSPATIYF.

This clonotype was observed a handful of times. The genes are TRBV27 and TRBJ2-1; D is perhaps TRBD1 or TRBD2 (6 bases each). The CDR3 contains 16 residues. V shed 1 base and J shed 4 bases, with 14 bases lying between them. CDR1 is MNHEY and CDR2 is SMNVEV in the germline V gene (reference sequence). The CDR3, as DNA: TGTGCCAGCAGTTTATTAGCGGAGGGGGTATACAATGAGCAGTTCTTC. Translating gives CASSLLAEGVYNEQFF.